The source of this T cell receptor beta chain is a study of T-cell memory formation after mild COVID-19. TCRdb re-analysed the 5' RACE reads in MiXCR, keeping a single row per CDR3 protein. This sample has roughly 300,000 distinct CDR3 sequences, with over 7% found just once. V gave up 7 bases and J gave up 7 bases; unmatched junction bases: 6. The CDR3 covers 14 residues. Germline V gives CDR1 SGDLS, CDR2 YYNGEE. This clonotype was found many times. The antigen remains undetermined. Study-level results: Pre-infection memory contained some responding clones, which suggested that cross-reactive memory had joined.

The clonotype originates from a man between 18 and 35 years old who had mild COVID-19 (a few samples of this study predate the infection). Cell type and time point are not known. The chain recombines TRBV9 with TRBJ2-1; 12 positions agree with TRBD1. Input material: PBMCs or a T cell subset sorted from them (not recorded which). In DNA, the CDR3 is TGTGCCAGCGCCGGGACAGGGGGCTGGAATGAGCAGTTCTTC. Amino acids: CASAGTGGWNEQFF.